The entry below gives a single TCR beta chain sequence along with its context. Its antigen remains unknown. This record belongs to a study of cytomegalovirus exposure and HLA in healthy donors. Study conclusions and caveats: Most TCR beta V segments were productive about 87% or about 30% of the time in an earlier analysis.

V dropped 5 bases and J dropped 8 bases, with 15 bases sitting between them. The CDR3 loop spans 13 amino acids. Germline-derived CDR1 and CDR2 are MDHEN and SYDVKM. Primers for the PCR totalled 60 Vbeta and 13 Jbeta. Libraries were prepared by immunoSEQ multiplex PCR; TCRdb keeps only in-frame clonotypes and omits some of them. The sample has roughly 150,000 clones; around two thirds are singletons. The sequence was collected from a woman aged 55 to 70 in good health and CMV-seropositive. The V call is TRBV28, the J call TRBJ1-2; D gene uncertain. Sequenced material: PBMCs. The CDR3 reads CASSEGPYRGYTF. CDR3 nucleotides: TGTGCCAGCAGTGAGGGTCCCTACCGGGGCTACACCTTC.